The present T cell receptor beta chain was sequenced within a study of patients and donors after allogeneic stem cell transplantation. This clonotype was seen only a few times. CDR3 length: 15 residues. CDR1 is MNHEY, CDR2 SVGEGT, per germline. The germline V and J ends were trimmed by 0 bases and 7 bases, with 15 bases remaining between them. TCRdb fed the RT-PCR reads into MiXCR, producing one record per CDR3 protein. The table has 400,000 to 450,000 distinct CDR3 sequences, more than 15% seen once. The specimen was blood, either unsorted or a sorted T cell fraction (not recorded which). This clonotype was sampled from a human donor who was either an allogeneic HSCT recipient or a stem cell or donor lymphocyte infusion donor (not recorded which). It is not recorded whose cells these are; they may come from a transplant donor. The chain joins TRBV6-2 or TRBV6-3 to TRBJ2-5, with D tentatively TRBD2 (5 bases). The DNA of the CDR3 is TGTGCCAGCAGTTACTCGCGGGTCCCAAAGTGGACCCAGTACTTC. Its translation is CASSYSRVPKWTQYF.